This T cell receptor beta chain was sequenced in a study of T cell responses to AZD1222 COVID-19 vaccine. Sequencing was performed with immunoSEQ multiplex PCR; in TCRdb, only in-frame clones are kept and a portion is missing. The sample includes about 160,000 clones, 85% to 90% seen only once; the top ten take more than 4%. Germline V gene lookup returns CDR1 SEHNR and CDR2 FQNEAQ (reference sequence). V shed 1 base and J shed 7 bases, with 14 bases lying between them. The CDR3 runs 15 residues. The TCR sequence derives from an adult who received the AZD1222 COVID-19 vaccine. The gene calls are TRBV7-9 and TRBJ2-1; D uncertain. This sample comprised peripheral blood, obtained 28 days after the second AZD1222 dose. The CDR3 DNA follows: TGTGCCAGCAGCTTAGTACCGGGCCTAAAAAATGAGCAGTTCTTC. Its translation is CASSLVPGLKNEQFF.